The rows below give T cell receptor beta chains drawn from one sample of a study of cytomegalovirus exposure and HLA in healthy donors. Measured with immunoSEQ multiplex PCR; TCRdb has only the in-frame clones, and not every one. The table lists about 120,000 clones, about 59% of them singletons. Specimen: PBMCs. These receptors originate from a middle-aged woman in good health and CMV-seropositive. Each CDR3 is given with its conserved first and last residue. A D gene is named only where the DNA matches it firmly. Clone size is not always given. Where it is, it says once, few, many or a class for expanded clones.

d_call	cdr3_length	v_call	j_call	clone_size	cdr3_nt	cdr3_aa
.	12	TRBV30	TRBJ2-7	.	TGTGCCTACGGGACACCTCTCTACGAGCAGTACTTC	CAYGTPLYEQYF
.	13	TRBV25-1	TRBJ2-5	.	TGTGCCAGCAGGGCGGAGAACCAAGAGACCCAGTACTTC	CASRAENQETQYF
.	18	TRBV5-1	TRBJ1-3	.	TGCGCCAGCAGCTTGGAAATTGGGGGGGGCGCTCAAGGAAACACCATATATTTT	CASSLEIGGGAQGNTIYF
.	17	TRBV5-1	TRBJ2-1	.	TGCGCCAGCAGCTCCCGCCAGCGCACGAGCTCCTACAATGAGCAGTTCTTC	CASSSRQRTSSYNEQFF
.	12	TRBV29-1	TRBJ1-2	.	TGCAGCGTTGAACATCCGACTTATGGCTACACCTTC	CSVEHPTYGYTF
TRBD2	18	TRBV29-1	TRBJ2-5	.	TGCAGCGTTGAGTTTGGACTAGCGGGGGAGGCTGGTTTGGAGACCCAGTACTTC	CSVEFGLAGEAGLETQYF
.	15	TRBV5-4	TRBJ2-5	.	TGTGCCAGCAGTCTGGAATCCCAAGCGTGGCAGACCCAGTACTTC	CASSLESQAWQTQYF
.	14	TRBV29-1	TRBJ2-3	.	TGCAGCGTGTTTTGGGCCCACCAGGCAGATACGCAGTATTTT	CSVFWAHQADTQYF
.	15	TRBV7-2	TRBJ2-7	.	TGTGCCAGCAGCTTAGTAGGGGAACCTTCCTACGAGCAGTACTTC	CASSLVGEPSYEQYF
.	19	TRBV6-1	TRBJ1-1	.	TGTGCCAGCAGTGAATTACATGGGGACACCGGTTGGGGGAACACTGAAGCTTTCTTT	CASSELHGDTGWGNTEAFF
TRBD2	14	TRBV27	TRBJ2-3	.	TGTGCCAGCAGTTTGGGGACTAGAACAGATACGCAGTATTTT	CASSLGTRTDTQYF
.	16	TRBV5-1	TRBJ1-1	.	TGCGCCAGCAGCTTGGAGGGTCCAGGACAGAACACTGAAGCTTTCTTT	CASSLEGPGQNTEAFF
TRBD2	16	TRBV10-3	TRBJ2-1	.	TGTGCCATCAGTGAGTCGGCTGGCGGGAGTAGCAATGAGCAGTTCTTC	CAISESAGGSSNEQFF
.	12	TRBV5-4	TRBJ2-5	.	TGTGCCAGCCATGACTCCCAAGAGACCCAGTACTTC	CASHDSQETQYF
TRBD2	17	TRBV9	TRBJ2-3	.	TGTGCCAGCAGCGTAGGCCCAGCGGGAGGAATCCCAGATACGCAGTATTTT	CASSVGPAGGIPDTQYF
TRBD2	17	TRBV30	TRBJ2-1	.	TGTGCCTGGAGTGTGAGGACTAGCGGCAGCTCCTACAATGAGCAGTTCTTC	CAWSVRTSGSSYNEQFF
.	14	TRBV7-9	TRBJ1-1	.	TGTGCCAGCAGCTTAGTCTCGGTGAACACTGAAGCTTTCTTT	CASSLVSVNTEAFF
.	13	TRBV7-6	TRBJ2-1	.	TGTGCCAGCAGCCAGGGGCGGATCAATGAGCAGTTCTTC	CASSQGRINEQFF
TRBD1	14	TRBV19	TRBJ2-1	.	TGTGCCAGTAGTACCGGACAGGGCTACAATGAGCAGTTCTTC	CASSTGQGYNEQFF
TRBD1	19	TRBV7-2	TRBJ1-6	.	TGTGCCAGCAGCTTAGCGGTTCATGGGACAGGCTCCTATAATTCACCCCTCCACTTT	CASSLAVHGTGSYNSPLHF
.	16	TRBV4-3	TRBJ1-5	once	TGCGCCAGCAGCCAAGATGTTTACAGACCAAATCAGCCCCAGCATTTT	CASSQDVYRPNQPQHF
TRBD1	13	TRBV11-2	TRBJ1-2	.	TGTGCCGGCAGCTCCGGGACAGGTTATGGCTACACCTTC	CAGSSGTGYGYTF
.	13	TRBV25-1	TRBJ1-2	few	TGTGCCAGCAGTGCTCCCAGAAACTATGGCTACACCTTC	CASSAPRNYGYTF
.	15	TRBV19	TRBJ1-2	.	TGTGCCAGTAGTATCGGAAGGTCAGGGGTTTATGGCTACACCTTC	CASSIGRSGVYGYTF
.	15	TRBV2	TRBJ2-4	.	TGTGCCAGCAGAACGGTAATTGCGGCCAAAAACATTCAGTACTTC	CASRTVIAAKNIQYF
.	13	TRBV19	TRBJ1-1	.	TGTGCCAGCCAACTTAACCTGAACACTGAAGCTTTCTTT	CASQLNLNTEAFF
TRBD1	15	TRBV5-4	TRBJ2-2	.	TGTGCCAGCAGCCCAAGGACAGGAAACACCGGGGAGCTGTTTTTT	CASSPRTGNTGELFF
TRBD1	16	TRBV6-1	TRBJ1-1	.	TGTGCCAGCAGTGAATACGGTGGGACAGGGTTAACTGAAGCTTTCTTT	CASSEYGGTGLTEAFF
.	15	TRBV15	TRBJ1-2	.	TGTGCCACCAGCAGAGATGGGGACAAGTACTATGGCTACACCTTC	CATSRDGDKYYGYTF
.	11	TRBV7-9	TRBJ1-4	.	TGTGCCAGCAGCCCTGGTAGAATACTGTTTTTT	CASSPGRILFF
.	13	TRBV7-3	TRBJ2-1	.	TGTGCCAGCAGTCGAAACCTCGAGGATGAGCAGTTCTTC	CASSRNLEDEQFF
TRBD1	18	TRBV5-4	TRBJ1-2	.	TGTGCCAGCAGCTTGAGCTACGGACAGGGTCCCCTTAGTTATGGCTACACCTTC	CASSLSYGQGPLSYGYTF
.	14	TRBV27	TRBJ2-1	.	TGTGCCAGCAGTCCAGGACATATCGGGCATGAGCAGTTCTTC	CASSPGHIGHEQFF
.	14	TRBV7-2	TRBJ1-1	many	TGTGCCAGCAGCTTAGGACAGGAGAACACTGAAGCTTTCTTT	CASSLGQENTEAFF
TRBD2	15	TRBV28	TRBJ2-7	few	TGTGCCAGCAGTAGTAGGACTAGCGGCGTGGGGGAGCAGTACTTC	CASSSRTSGVGEQYF
.	15	TRBV14	TRBJ2-2	.	TGTGCCAGCAGCCAAGATTGGTGGAGGACCGGGGAGCTGTTTTTT	CASSQDWWRTGELFF
TRBD2	18	TRBV4-3	TRBJ2-1	.	TGCGCCAGCAGCCTATCTTCGCTAGCGGGGGCCTCCTACAATGAGCAGTTCTTC	CASSLSSLAGASYNEQFF
TRBD2	15	TRBV2	TRBJ2-1	.	TGTGCCAGCAGTGAACAGGGACTAGCGGTGGGTGAGCAGTTCTTC	CASSEQGLAVGEQFF
.	13	TRBV6-1	TRBJ2-5	few	TGTGCCAGCAGTGAAGTTCGGGTAGGGACCCAGTACTTC	CASSEVRVGTQYF
.	17	TRBV19	TRBJ1-2	.	TGTGCCAGTAGTATAGGACCGATAGACCTAAGCGACTATGGCTACACCTTC	CASSIGPIDLSDYGYTF
.	16	TRBV28	TRBJ2-2	few	TGTGCCAGCAGTTTAGCTCAGGGAGGCGGGACCGGGGAGCTGTTTTTT	CASSLAQGGGTGELFF
TRBD1	15	TRBV6-6	TRBJ2-7	.	TGTGCCAGTAACAACCCGCGGGACAGGGAGTACGAGCAGTACTTC	CASNNPRDREYEQYF
TRBD2	16	TRBV7-2	TRBJ2-3	few	TGTGCCAGCAGCCCGCGACTAGCCTCTAGCACAGATACGCAGTATTTT	CASSPRLASSTDTQYF
.	13	TRBV15	TRBJ2-1	few	TGTGCCACCAGCAGAGACGGGAGAAGTGAGCAGTTCTTC	CATSRDGRSEQFF
TRBD1	15	TRBV11-2	TRBJ1-4	few	TGTGCCAGCAGCCCGTGGGACAGGGTTAATGAAAAACTGTTTTTT	CASSPWDRVNEKLFF
TRBD1	16	TRBV4-1	TRBJ1-2	.	TGTGCCAGCAGCCAAGCCGAGGGACAGGGGGCGCGGGGCTACACCTTC	CASSQAEGQGARGYTF